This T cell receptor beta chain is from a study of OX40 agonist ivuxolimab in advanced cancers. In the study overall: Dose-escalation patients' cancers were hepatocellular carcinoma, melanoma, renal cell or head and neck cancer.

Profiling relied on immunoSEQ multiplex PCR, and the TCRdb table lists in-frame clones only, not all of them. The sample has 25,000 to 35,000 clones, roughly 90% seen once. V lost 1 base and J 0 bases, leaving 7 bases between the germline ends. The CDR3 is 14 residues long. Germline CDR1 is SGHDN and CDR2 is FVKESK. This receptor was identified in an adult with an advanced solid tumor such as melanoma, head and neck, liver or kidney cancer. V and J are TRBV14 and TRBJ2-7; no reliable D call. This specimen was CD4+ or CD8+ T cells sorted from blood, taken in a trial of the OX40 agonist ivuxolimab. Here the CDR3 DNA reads TGTGCCAGCAGCCAAGTCGTAGACTCCTACGAGCAGTACTTC. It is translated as CASSQVVDSYEQYF. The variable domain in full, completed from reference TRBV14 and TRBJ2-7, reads EAGVTQFPSHSVIEKGQTVTLRCDPISGHDNLYWYRRVMGKEIKFLLHFVKESKQDESGMPNNRFLAERTGGTYSTLKVQPAELEDSGVYFCASSQVVDSYEQYFGPGTRLTVT.